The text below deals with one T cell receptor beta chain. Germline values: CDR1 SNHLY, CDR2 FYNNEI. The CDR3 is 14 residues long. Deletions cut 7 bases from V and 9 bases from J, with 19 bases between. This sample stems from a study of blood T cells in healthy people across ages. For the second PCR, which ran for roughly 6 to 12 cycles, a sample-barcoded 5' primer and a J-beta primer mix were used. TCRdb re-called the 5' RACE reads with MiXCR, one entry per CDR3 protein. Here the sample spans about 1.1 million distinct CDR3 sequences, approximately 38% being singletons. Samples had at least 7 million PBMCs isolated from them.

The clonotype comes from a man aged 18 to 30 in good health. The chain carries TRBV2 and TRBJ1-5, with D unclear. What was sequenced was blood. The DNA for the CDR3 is TGTGCCAGCAATCCGGGATCGTGGGTTCGGCCCCAGCATTTT. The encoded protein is CASNPGSWVRPQHF.